This TCR beta chain is drawn from a study of prognosis after radiotherapy for stage I lung cancer. About the study: All of the enrolled patients had stage I non-small cell lung cancer, and they joined between 2018 and 2019. Distant metastases were recorded in a handful of patients after radiotherapy, at a median of approximately 7 months, and no significant progression was recorded in approximately 14.

From genomic DNA, TCR beta CDR3 was amplified by two-round multiplex PCR. The first round of PCR was done with primers that matched each TRBV and TRBJ gene. TCRdb fed the multiplex PCR reads into MiXCR, producing one record per CDR3 protein. Among 51,000 or so distinct CDR3 sequences listed, 30% to 40% were seen once. This clonotype was picked up many times. Its antigen is undetermined. With V trimmed by 4 bases and J by 3 bases, 11 bases remained unmatched. The CDR3 has 16 amino acids. The V gene's germline CDR1 is SGDLS and CDR2 YYNGEE. Regarding the study as a whole: Some TCR clones were expanded. Whether these clones were tumor-specific was not determined. Metastatic and non-metastatic patients reportedly diverged in TRBV and TRBJ gene usage.

V is TRBV9 and J is TRBJ2-3, with 7 nucleotides matching TRBD2. The receptor was isolated from a donor of 50 years or more with non-small cell lung cancer. The sequences come from PBMCs, collected before or after stereotactic body radiation therapy (not recorded which). The CDR3 region is CASSPGAPGGTDTQYF. CDR3 nucleotide sequence: TGTGCCAGCAGCCCGGGAGCGCCCGGGGGGACAGATACGCAGTATTTT.